A single sample gave rise to the 19 T cell receptor beta chains below, sequenced in a study of cytomegalovirus exposure and HLA in healthy donors. The PCR was carried out with 60 Vbeta primers and 13 Jbeta primers. Assay used: immunoSEQ multiplex PCR; TCRdb lists only in-frame clones, some missing. The data contain approximately 150,000 clones, around 75% of them singletons. The material sequenced was PBMCs. These receptors originate from a man younger than 30 in good health and CMV-seropositive.

V usage is TRBV7-2 and J usage is TRBJ2-7; perhaps TRBD1 as D (5 bases). This CDR3 has 13 residues. The V end lost 5 bases, the J end lost 1 base, and 9 bases lay between the germline ends. CDR1 is SGHTA, CDR2 FQGNSA, per germline. CDR3 in DNA: TGTGCCAGCAGCCGCAAGGGGTCCTACGAGCAGTACGTC. Encoded protein: CASSRKGSYEQYV.

The sample holds a few counts of this clone. The chain employs TRBV19 and TRBJ2-5, with TRBD2 as a possible D gene (6 bases). V lost 3 bases and J lost 1, with 9 bases in between. The CDR3 is made up of 14 amino acids. Germline V gene data show CDR1 as LNHDA and CDR2 as SQIVND (reference sequence). Written as DNA, the CDR3 is TGTGCCAGTAGTATCGGAGGGGCCCAAGAGACCCAGTACTTC. As protein: CASSIGGAQETQYF.

This chain uses TRBV2 with TRBJ1-1; 7 bases align to TRBD1. Germline CDR1 reads SNHLY; CDR2 reads FYNNEI. This CDR3 has 12 residues. The V segment lost 9 bases and the J segment 3 bases; nucleotides outside the gene matches: 4. The DNA for the CDR3 is TGTGCCAGTTCGGGACAGTACACTGAAGCTTTCTTT. Translating gives CASSGQYTEAFF.

The chain has TRBV6-6 and TRBJ2-7, with D hard to call. Deletions cut 6 bases from V and 0 bases from J, with 15 bases between. The V gene's germline CDR1 is MNHNY and CDR2 SVGAGI (reference sequence). The CDR3 has 15 residues. The CDR3, as DNA: TGTGCCAGCAGCCCGGCGCAGGTTGCCTCCTACGAGCAGTACGTC. Its protein is CASSPAQVASYEQYV.

The J gene is TRBJ2-2, the V gene TRBV28, with 11 bases that match TRBD1. Germline CDR1 is MDHEN and CDR2 is SYDVKM. With V trimmed by 0 bases and J by 6 bases, 3 bases remained unmatched. This CDR3 comprises 16 residues. The CDR3 DNA reads TGTGCCAGCAGTTTATGGGGACAGGGGGGGTCCGGGGAGCTGTTTTTT. The encoded protein is CASSLWGQGGSGELFF. The full variable domain, completed using reference TRBV28 and TRBJ2-2, is DVKVTQSSRYLVKRTGEKVFLECVQDMDHENMFWYRQDPGLGLRLIYFSYDVKMKEKGDIPEGYSVSREKKERFSLILESASTNQTSMYLCASSLWGQGGSGELFFGEGSRLTVL.

V is TRBV7-6 and J is TRBJ1-1; 7 nucleotides match TRBD1. CDR1 SGHVS and CDR2 FNYEAQ come from the germline V gene. This CDR3 is 15 amino acids long. V lost 2 bases, J lost 8 bases, and 11 bases stayed unmatched. CDR3 coding DNA: TGTGCCAGCAGCTTACGCCCCCCAGGGGACAGCGAAGCTTTCTTT. Translation gives CASSLRPPGDSEAFF.

The chain couples TRBV2 to TRBJ2-5; TRBD1 matches 10 bases. The junction had 5 bases not matched to a gene; V was cut back by 7 bases and J by 9 bases. Germline assignment: CDR1 SNHLY and CDR2 FYNNEI. The CDR3 spans 12 residues. CDR3 residues: CASMGDRGPQYF. CDR3 nucleotide sequence: TGTGCCAGCATGGGAGACAGGGGGCCCCAGTACTTC. The full variable domain, its missing parts supplied by reference TRBV2 and TRBJ2-5, is EPEVTQTPSHQVTQMGQEVILRCVPISNHLYFYWYRQILGQKVEFLVSFYNNEISEKSEIFDDQFSVERPDGSNFTLKIRSTKLEDSAMYFCASMGDRGPQYFGPGTRLLVL.

The genes are TRBV7-3 and TRBJ2-5; 11 bases map to TRBD1. The CDR3 has 17 amino acids. V shed 4 bases and J 4 bases; nucleotides not matched to a gene: 11. Germline lookup yields CDR1 SGHTA and CDR2 FQGTGA. CDR3 loop: CASSSPMDRGLVETQYF. CDR3 DNA: TGTGCCAGCAGCTCACCGATGGACAGGGGGCTGGTAGAGACCCAGTACTTC.

The chain uses TRBV6-1 and TRBJ1-5; D might be TRBD1 (6 bases). Deletions cut 6 bases from V and 1 base from J, with 13 bases between. Germline loops: CDR1 MNHNS, CDR2 SASEGT. The CDR3 totals 15 residues. The CDR3 region is CASSAEQGSNQPQHF. In nucleotides, the CDR3 is TGTGCCAGCAGCGCTGAACAGGGCAGCAATCAGCCCCAGCATTTT.

The rearrangement uses TRBV5-1 and TRBJ1-1, with 9 positions matching TRBD1. Germline assignment: CDR1 SGHRS and CDR2 YFSETQ. CDR3 length: 17 residues. V shed 4 bases and J 0 bases; nucleotides not matched to a gene: 10. The CDR3 protein is CASSPMGQGSLNTEAFF. For the CDR3, the DNA is TGCGCCAGCAGCCCAATGGGACAGGGATCTTTGAACACTGAAGCTTTCTTT.

This sequence joins TRBV19 and TRBJ1-1, with D unresolved. Trimming stripped 3 bases from V and 4 bases from J, with 9 bases between. CDR1 and CDR2 (germline): LNHDA, SQIVND (reference sequence). This CDR3 region has 13 residues. CDR3 in amino acids: CASSMGRATEAFF. The CDR3, as DNA: TGTGCCAGTAGTATGGGGAGGGCCACTGAAGCTTTCTTT.

V gene TRBV7-2 combines with J gene TRBJ2-1; 9 nucleotides agree with TRBD2. The J segment lost 9 bases and the V segment lost 7 bases, leaving 13 bases of the junction unmatched. Germline-derived CDR1 and CDR2 are SGHTA and FQGNSA. This CDR3 is built from 15 residues. CDR3 DNA sequence: TGTGCCAGCACCGGCGGGGCTAGCGGGGCTGGTGAGCAGTTCTTC. This translates into CASTGGASGAGEQFF.

This clone was detected a few times. The chain recombines TRBV2 with TRBJ2-3, with 8 nucleotides matching TRBD1. The CDR3 runs to 15 residues. Trimming took 8 bases from V and 3 from J; bases not matched to a gene: 10. CDR1 and CDR2 from the germline V gene are SNHLY and FYNNEI. DNA of the CDR3: TGTGCCAGCCACCGGGCAGGGGGCAGGACAGATACGCAGTATTTT. This sequence encodes CASHRAGGRTDTQYF.

In its sample, this clone was seen a few times. V is TRBV28 and J is TRBJ2-7, with 9 bases lining up with TRBD1. Germline-derived CDR1 and CDR2 are MDHEN and SYDVKM. Unmatched junction bases numbered 4, after V lost 6 bases and J lost 4 bases. This CDR3 comprises 13 residues. The CDR3 loop reads CASSSGQGYEQYV. For the CDR3, the DNA is TGTGCCAGCAGCTCAGGACAGGGGTACGAGCAGTACGTC.

The gene calls are TRBV11-3 and TRBJ2-5; 8 positions match TRBD2. The germline V gene has CDR1 SGHNT and CDR2 YENEEA. The V segment lost 1 base and the J segment 5 bases; nucleotides outside the gene matches: 9. This CDR3 is 16 amino acids long. CDR3 coding DNA: TGTGCCAGCAGCTTAGGACGGGGACTAGGAACGGAGACCCAGTACTTC. Amino acid sequence: CASSLGRGLGTETQYF.

This clone was seen only a few times. The gene calls are TRBV7-9 and TRBJ1-4; TRBD1 matches 7 bases. Trimming cost V 2 bases and J 3 bases; bases outside gene matches: 3. Germline values: CDR1 SEHNR, CDR2 FQNEAQ (reference sequence). The CDR3 runs 15 residues. The CDR3 protein is CASSLSGQSNEKLFF. CDR3 in DNA: TGTGCCAGCAGCTTATCGGGACAGTCTAATGAAAAACTGTTTTTT.

This sequence joins TRBV4-1 and TRBJ1-6, with unresolved D. This CDR3 region has 14 residues. Germline assignment: CDR1 MGHRA and CDR2 YSYEKL. Deletions cut 2 bases from V and 5 bases from J, with 7 bases between. The CDR3 nucleotides read TGCGCCAGCAGCCAAATTGGAGATAATTCACCCCTCCACTTT. Residues: CASSQIGDNSPLHF.

This clone was counted once. Other nucleotide sequences in the sample specify the same CDR3. The rearrangement joins TRBV29-1 to TRBJ1-1; D possibly corresponds to TRBD1 (5 bases). This CDR3 region has 12 residues. Germline CDR1 and CDR2: SQVTM and ANQGSEA. V lost 6 bases and J lost 1, with 9 bases in between. CDR3 bases: TGCAGCGTGGCTAGGGGGAACACTGAAGCTTTCTTT. Its protein is CSVARGNTEAFF.

This clone was observed a handful of times. The chain combines TRBV4-1 with TRBJ2-2, with TRBD1 matching 9 bases. J gave up 0 bases and V 4 bases, and 3 bases lay outside the gene matches. The CDR3 is 16 amino acids. Germline V gives CDR1 MGHRA, CDR2 YSYEKL. The CDR3 spells CASSPYRGPNTGELFF. The CDR3 coding sequence is TGCGCCAGCAGCCCCTACAGGGGGCCGAACACCGGGGAGCTGTTTTTT.